The present entry profiles one T cell receptor beta chain with its context. Its antigen remains undetermined. No base quality information exists; no much larger clone differs at one position. Here V drops 2 bases and J drops 7 bases, and the junction holds 8 bases not matched to any gene. CDR1 and CDR2 (MNHEY, SVGEGT) derive from the germline V gene. The CDR3 contains 16 residues, cysteine and phenylalanine counted. Just CDR3 DNA is preserved here, 48 bases in frame from base 1. The entry originates in a study of blood T cell repertoires in COVID-19 (dated by TCRdb to 2020 to 2021). Study-wide context: Collaborator samples came from the United States, Italy and Spain and covered acute and convalescent phases of COVID-19. The prospective study material was composed of cDNA or gDNA derived from T cells, B-cell-depleted T cells, or PBMCs. The repertoires were released in a freely available public database intended as a resource for research on the immune response to SARS-CoV-2. Deeply sampled blood TCRbeta repertoires from subjects exposed to, actively infected with, or recovered from COVID-19 were included in the dataset. A de-identified subject ID, COVID-19 status, age in years and sex were almost always included in the sample metadata. Where HLA class I and class II types were available, the types were taken from metadata supplied by the sample provider, not from assay-based typing. Samples were obtained from the ongoing ImmuneRACE study (first 160 participants) and from 1,000 to 1,500 subjects provided by 6 global collaborators.

TCRbeta CDR3 regions were amplified from genomic DNA by means of the immunoSEQ Assay, a bias-controlled multiplex PCR. The original methods were these. Within the assay, amplification of reference gene primers was used to estimate how many nucleated cells each sample contained. To quantify the absolute abundance of each unique TCRbeta CDR3 rearrangement, sequence reads were collapsed and filtered. For each sample, productive Simpson clonality was calculated as the square root of Simpson's diversity index over productive rearrangements. The immuneACCESS repertoire file appears here via TCRdb, limited to in-frame rearrangements. These files lack a portion of the clones; in checked studies, under half of the deficit traces to unresolved V genes, and the cause of the others is not known. V and J calls and clone size are as listed in that table; D and trimming were resolved from the DNA. Within this sample are fewer than 300,000 clones, with around 85% of them counted one time only. The ten largest clones represent around 5.5% of the sample.

Each collaborating institution followed its own protocols to collect whole blood in K2EDTA tubes. Collaborator samples were shipped for TCRbeta analysis as frozen whole blood, isolated PBMCs, or DNA extracted from either sample type. Beyond this particular receptor, the publication reports: Clinical and demographic metadata were provided uncurated, with the amount varying by source and participant.

The V and J genes are TRBV6-2 or TRBV6-3 and TRBJ2-1, with 10 central nucleotides matching TRBD1. This TCR derives from a man aged 50-60 years with active or convalescent COVID-19. Sequenced input: peripheral blood. Read as DNA, the sequence is TGTGCCAGCAGTTACGGACAGGGGGGGGGAATGAATGAGCAGTTCTTC. Its amino acids are CASSYGQGGGMNEQFF.